In this sample, the clone carrying this TCR beta chain turned up a few times. In the source study's methods: Estimation of nucleated cell counts was performed using reference gene primer amplification. TCRdb's copy holds only in-frame clones and misses some; the assay was immunoSEQ multiplex PCR. That table supplies the V and J calls and clone size; D and trimming were determined from the DNA. The table lists fewer than 200,000 clones, around 85% of them singletons. This sample stems from a study of blood T cell repertoires in COVID-19. Study in general: Donors in the United States, Italy and Spain gave samples during acute or convalescent COVID-19. The cDNA or gDNA used as material had been derived from T cells, B-cell-depleted T cells, or PBMCs.

Germline CDR1 reads LGHNA; CDR2 reads YNFKEQ. V lost 1 base and J lost 5; bases outside the gene matches: 8. The CDR3 has 15 residues. Material: peripheral blood. The clonotype comes from a man aged 45-65 years with active or convalescent COVID-19. The V and J genes are TRBV4-2 and TRBJ2-7; 7 nucleotides align to TRBD1. The CDR3 protein is CASSQGTGASNEQYF. The CDR3 DNA follows: TGTGCCAGCAGCCAAGGAACAGGGGCTTCCAACGAGCAGTACTTC.